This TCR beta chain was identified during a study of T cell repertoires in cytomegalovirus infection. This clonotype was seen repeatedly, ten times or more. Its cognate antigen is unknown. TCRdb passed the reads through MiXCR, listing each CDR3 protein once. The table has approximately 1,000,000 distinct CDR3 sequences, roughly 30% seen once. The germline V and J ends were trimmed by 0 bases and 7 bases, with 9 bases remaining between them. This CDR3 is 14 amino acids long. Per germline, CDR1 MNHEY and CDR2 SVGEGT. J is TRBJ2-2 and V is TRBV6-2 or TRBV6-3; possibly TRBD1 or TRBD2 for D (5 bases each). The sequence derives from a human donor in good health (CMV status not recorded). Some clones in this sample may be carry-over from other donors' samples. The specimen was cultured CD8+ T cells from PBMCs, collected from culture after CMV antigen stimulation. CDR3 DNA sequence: TGTGCCAGCAGTTACTCCCCAGGGAGCGGGGAGCTGTTTTTT. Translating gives CASSYSPGSGELFF.